This entry lists 6 T cell receptor beta chains sequenced from one sample in a study of CD8+ T cells in alopecia areata. Extraction and reverse transcription of RNA yielded cDNA as the sequencing template. The method was immunoSEQ multiplex PCR; TCRdb's version includes in-frame clones alone and lacks a portion of them. The data hold just over 150,000 clones, with roughly two thirds observed a single time. Indicated treatment: oral pan-JAK inhibitor, 5-10 mg twice daily. The sequences come from CD4+ T cells sorted from blood, collected at week 4, from a patient treated with tofacitinib. All receptors come from a human donor with alopecia areata.

V and J are TRBV7-9 and TRBJ2-1; 7 bases line up with TRBD2. Per the germline V gene, CDR1 is SEHNR and CDR2 is FQNEAQ (reference sequence). The length of the CDR3 is 14 residues. Trimming took 8 bases from V and 1 from J; bases not matched to a gene: 5. The CDR3 spells CASPGGISYNEQFF. As DNA, the CDR3 is TGTGCCAGCCCCGGGGGGATTTCCTACAATGAGCAGTTCTTC.

In this sample, this clone turned up a few times. The sample carries other DNA sequences with the same CDR3. This chain connects TRBV29-1 to TRBJ2-3; D is uncertain. V was cut by 5 bases and J by 0 bases, with 3 bases left in between. The CDR3 totals 11 residues. The germline V gene has CDR1 SQVTM and CDR2 ANQGSEA. The CDR3 bases are TGCAGCGTTCTAAGCACAGATACGCAGTATTTT. Its protein is CSVLSTDTQYF.

The chain couples TRBV5-4 to TRBJ2-3, with D unclear. Trimming stripped 7 bases from V and 2 bases from J, with 14 bases between. Per germline, CDR1 SGHNT and CDR2 YYREEE (reference sequence). This CDR3 is built from 14 residues. This chain's CDR3 is CASAPPAHTDTQYF. The CDR3 coding sequence is TGTGCCAGCGCCCCTCCGGCACACACAGATACGCAGTATTTT.

The rearrangement joins TRBV29-1 to TRBJ2-7; D may match TRBD1 or TRBD2 (5 bases each). The V gene's germline CDR1 is SQVTM and CDR2 ANQGSEA. The CDR3 loop spans 11 amino acids. Written as DNA, the CDR3 is TGCAGTCTGCGAAGGGGCGGGGAGCAGTACTTC. Residues: CSLRRGGEQYF.

This clone was detected a few times. V is TRBV30 and J is TRBJ1-2; 9 bases align to TRBD1. Germline V lookup: CDR1 GTSNPN, CDR2 SVGIG (reference sequence). With 2 bases clipped from V and 2 bases from J, the junction kept 3 bases outside the gene matches. This CDR3 contains 14 residues. The CDR3 reads CAWSPGQGNYGYTF. CDR3 DNA: TGTGCCTGGAGTCCGGGACAGGGAAACTATGGCTACACCTTC. Filled out from reference TRBV30 and TRBJ1-2, the complete variable domain reads SQTIHQWPATLVQPVGSPLSLECTVEGTSNPNLYWYRQAAGRGLQLLFYSVGIGQISSEVPQNLSASRPQDRQFILSSKKLLLSDSGFYLCAWSPGQGNYGYTFGSGTRLTVV.

The chain uses TRBV2 and TRBJ1-6; D unclear. The CDR3 has 11 residues. With 6 bases removed from V and 14 bases from J, the gap between germline ends came to 11 bases. CDR1 is SNHLY, CDR2 FYNNEI, per germline. CDR3 bases: TGTGCCAGCAGGGACCGCCTGTCCCTCCACTTT. Translated, it gives CASRDRLSLHF.